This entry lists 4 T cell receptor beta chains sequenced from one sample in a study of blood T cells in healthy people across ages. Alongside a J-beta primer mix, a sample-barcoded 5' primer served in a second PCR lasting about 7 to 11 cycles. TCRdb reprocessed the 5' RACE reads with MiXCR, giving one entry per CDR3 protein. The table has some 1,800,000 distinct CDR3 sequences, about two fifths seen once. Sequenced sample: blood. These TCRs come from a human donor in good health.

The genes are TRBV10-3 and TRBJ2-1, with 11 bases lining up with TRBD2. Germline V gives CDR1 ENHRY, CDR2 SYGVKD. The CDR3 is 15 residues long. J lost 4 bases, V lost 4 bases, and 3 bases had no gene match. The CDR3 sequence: CAISASGGPYNEQFF. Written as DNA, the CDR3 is TGTGCCATCAGTGCTAGCGGGGGGCCTTACAATGAGCAGTTCTTC.

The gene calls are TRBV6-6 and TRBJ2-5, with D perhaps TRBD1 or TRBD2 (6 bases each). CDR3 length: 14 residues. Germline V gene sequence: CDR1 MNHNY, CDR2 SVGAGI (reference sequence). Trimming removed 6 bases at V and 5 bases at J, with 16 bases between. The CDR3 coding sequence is TGTGCCAGCAGCTTTAAGGGGGGCCGGGAGACCCAGTACTTC. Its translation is CASSFKGGRETQYF.

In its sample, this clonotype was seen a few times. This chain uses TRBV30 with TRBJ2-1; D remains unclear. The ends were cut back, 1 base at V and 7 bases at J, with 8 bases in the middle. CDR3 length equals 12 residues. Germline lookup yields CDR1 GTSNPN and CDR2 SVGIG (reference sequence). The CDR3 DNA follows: TGTGCCTGGAGTGGTAGTGAGAATGAGCAGTTCTTC. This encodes CAWSGSENEQFF.

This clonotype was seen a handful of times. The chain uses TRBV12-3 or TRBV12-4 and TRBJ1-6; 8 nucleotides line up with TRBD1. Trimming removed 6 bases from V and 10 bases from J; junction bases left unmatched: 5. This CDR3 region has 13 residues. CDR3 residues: CASRPGQASPLHF. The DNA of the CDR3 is TGTGCCAGCAGACCGGGACAGGCATCACCCCTCCACTTT.